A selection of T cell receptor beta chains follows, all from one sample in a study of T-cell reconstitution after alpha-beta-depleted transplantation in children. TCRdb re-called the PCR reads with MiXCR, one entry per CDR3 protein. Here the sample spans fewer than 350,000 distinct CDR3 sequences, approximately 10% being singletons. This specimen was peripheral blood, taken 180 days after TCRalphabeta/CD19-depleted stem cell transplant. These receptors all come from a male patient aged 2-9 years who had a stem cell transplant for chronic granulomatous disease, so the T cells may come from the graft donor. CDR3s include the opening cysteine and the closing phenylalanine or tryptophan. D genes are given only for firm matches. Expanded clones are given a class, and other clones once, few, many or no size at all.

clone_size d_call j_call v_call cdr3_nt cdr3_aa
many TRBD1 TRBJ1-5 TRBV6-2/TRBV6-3 TGTGCCAGCAGTAAGTGGACAGGGGGCAATCAGCCCCAGCATTTT CASSKWTGGNQPQHF
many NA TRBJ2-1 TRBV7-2 TGTGCCAGCAGCTCCGTAGCGGTGGGCAGGGTCAATGAGCAGTTCTTC CASSSVAVGRVNEQFF
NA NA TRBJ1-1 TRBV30 TGTGCCTGGAGTCCTGTGAACACTGAAGCTTTCTTT CAWSPVNTEAFF
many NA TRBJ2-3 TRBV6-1 TGTGCCAGCAGTGCGGGGGAAAGCACAGATACGCAGTATTTT CASSAGESTDTQYF
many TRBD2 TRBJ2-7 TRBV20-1 TGCAGTGCTTTACCGGGACTAGCGGGATTCTACGAGCAGTACTTC CSALPGLAGFYEQYF
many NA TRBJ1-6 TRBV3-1 TGTGCCAGCAGCCAGGGCGACAGTAATTCACCCCTCCACTTT CASSQGDSNSPLHF
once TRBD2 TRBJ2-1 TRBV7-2 TGTGCCAGCAGCCCACTAGCGGGGATCTACAATGAGCAGTTCTTC CASSPLAGIYNEQFF
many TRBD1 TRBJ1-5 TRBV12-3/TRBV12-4 TGTGCCAGCACCATGACAGGGGGCCTTAATCAGCCCCAGCATTTT CASTMTGGLNQPQHF
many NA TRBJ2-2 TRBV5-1 TGCGCCAGCAGCCACGACACCGGGGAGCTGTTTTTT CASSHDTGELFF
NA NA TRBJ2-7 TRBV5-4 TGTGCCAGCAGCCGGGGCACGGCGGGCGAGCAGTACTTC CASSRGTAGEQYF
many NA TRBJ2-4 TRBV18 TGTGCCAGCTCACCACCGAGGACGCCCAAAAACATTCAGTACTTC CASSPPRTPKNIQYF
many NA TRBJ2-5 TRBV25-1 TGTGCCAGCAGTGATAGGAGGGTGGGGACCCAGTACTTC CASSDRRVGTQYF
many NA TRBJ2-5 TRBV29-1 TGCAGCGTTTGGCCTCTGAGGGGACGACAAGAAGAGACCCAGTACTTC CSVWPLRGRQEETQYF
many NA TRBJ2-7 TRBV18 TGTGCCAGCTCACCAAGTCTGTCCTACGAGCAGTACTTC CASSPSLSYEQYF
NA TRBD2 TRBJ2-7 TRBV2 TGTGCCAGCAGTGAAGCGTGGGCCACTAGCGGGAGTGGAAGCTCCTACGAGCAGTACTTC CASSEAWATSGSGSSYEQYF
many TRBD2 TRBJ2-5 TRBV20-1 TGCAGTGCTCCGACTAGCGGGAGGGGGGAGACCCAGTACTTC CSAPTSGRGETQYF
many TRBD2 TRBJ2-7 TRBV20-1 TGCAGTGCTAGTCTGCGGGAGGGTTTCGAGCAGTACTTC CSASLREGFEQYF
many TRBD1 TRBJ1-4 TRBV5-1 TGCGCCAGCAGCTTGACCCAGGGGGCGGGAAAACTGTTTTTT CASSLTQGAGKLFF
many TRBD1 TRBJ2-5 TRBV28 TGTGCCAGCAGTGGGGCCCTACAGGGGCCCTTACAAGAGACCCAGTACTTC CASSGALQGPLQETQYF
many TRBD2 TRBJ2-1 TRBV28 TGTGCCAGCAGTTTCGTCGCGGGAGGGAACAATGAGCAGTTCTTC CASSFVAGGNNEQFF
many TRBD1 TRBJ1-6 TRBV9 TGTGCCAGCAGCGGCCCGGGACAGGGGCATAATTCACCCCTCCACTTT CASSGPGQGHNSPLHF
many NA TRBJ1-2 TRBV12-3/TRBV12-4 TGTGCCAGCAGTTTGGGAGAGGGCTATGGCTACACCTTC CASSLGEGYGYTF
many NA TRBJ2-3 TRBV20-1 TGCAGTGCTAGCTCTCTCACAGATACGCAGTATTTT CSASSLTDTQYF
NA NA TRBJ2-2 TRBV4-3 TGCGCCAGCAGCCAAGATCTTGAAAGGGGGAGATCCGGGGAGCTTCTTTTT CASSQDLERGRSGELLF
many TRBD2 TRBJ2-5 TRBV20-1 TGCAGTGCTAGAGTGGGCGGGGGAATTCAAGAGACCCAGTACTTC CSARVGGGIQETQYF
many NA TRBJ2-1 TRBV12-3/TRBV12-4 TGTGCCAGCAGAGCCCCGGGACTTAAGCAGTTCTTC CASRAPGLKQFF
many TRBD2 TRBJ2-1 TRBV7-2 TGTGCCAGCACCTATCCGGGAGGTGCAGCAAATGAGCAGTTCTTC CASTYPGGAANEQFF
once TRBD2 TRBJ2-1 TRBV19 TGTGCCAGTAGTATAAAATCGGGACTAGCGGGCAAGATATACAATGAGCAGTTCTTC CASSIKSGLAGKIYNEQFF
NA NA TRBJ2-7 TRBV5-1 TGCGCCAGCAGCTTGGAGGGTAGTAGGGCCTACGAGCAGTACTTC CASSLEGSRAYEQYF
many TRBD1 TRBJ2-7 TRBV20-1 TGCAGTGCTAGGAAGATTGGGACAGAACTTTCCTACGAGCAGTACTTC CSARKIGTELSYEQYF
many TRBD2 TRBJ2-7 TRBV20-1 TGCAGTGCTAGAGCCCCGGGACTACAGAATTACGAGCAGTACTTC CSARAPGLQNYEQYF
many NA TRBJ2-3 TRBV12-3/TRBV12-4 TGTGCCAGCGGAATGGGCAGGACCACAGATACGCAGTATTTT CASGMGRTTDTQYF
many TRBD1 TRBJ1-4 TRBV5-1 TGCGCCAGCAGCTTAGCCGGGACAGAAAATGAAAAACTGTTTTTT CASSLAGTENEKLFF
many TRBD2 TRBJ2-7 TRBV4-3 TGCGCCAGCAGCCAAGAATACGGGAGGCTCTACGAGCAGTACTTC CASSQEYGRLYEQYF
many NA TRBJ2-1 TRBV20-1 TGCAGTGCTACGGGACTCCTCTACAATGAGCAGTTCTTC CSATGLLYNEQFF
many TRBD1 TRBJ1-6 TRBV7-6 TGTGCCAGCAGCCGGGACAGGGGTGGTTCACCCCTCCACTTT CASSRDRGGSPLHF
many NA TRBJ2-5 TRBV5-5 TGTGCCAGCAGCTTGGATGGCAGAGAGACCCAGTACTTC CASSLDGRETQYF